These 25 T cell receptor beta chains were sequenced from one sample in a study of T cell responses to AZD1222 COVID-19 vaccine. Some clones are missing from TCRdb's copy, which holds only in-frame ones; the method was immunoSEQ multiplex PCR. Of around 95,000 clones listed, about 83% were seen once; the top ten hold about 15%. This material consisted of peripheral blood, taken on day 0 of AZD1222 vaccination. These receptor sequences come from an adult in good health.

This clone was counted a single time. This rearrangement joins TRBV9 to TRBJ2-3, with D uncertain. The CDR3 loop spans 13 amino acids. V was clipped by 4 bases and J by 6 bases, with 12 bases between them. Germline CDR1 SGDLS, CDR2 YYNGEE. CDR3 in amino acids: CASSPHVSDTQYF. The CDR3 DNA reads as TGTGCCAGCAGCCCCCATGTGTCCGATACGCAGTATTTT.

This chain links TRBV29-1 with TRBJ2-7, with a tentative D call TRBD1 (6 bases). The CDR3 totals 13 residues. The germline V and J ends were trimmed by 3 bases and 7 bases, with 16 bases remaining between them. Per the germline V gene, CDR1 is SQVTM and CDR2 is ANQGSEA. The CDR3 DNA follows: TGCAGCGTTGATTCCGGGACAAGAAGGGAGCAGTACTTC. Protein: CSVDSGTRREQYF.

This clone was recorded a few times. The rearrangement links TRBV5-1 to TRBJ1-2; TRBD1 is a possible D gene (5 bases). V was pared by 2 bases and J by 8 bases, with 10 bases between. Germline V CDR1 and CDR2: SGHRS, YFSETQ. The CDR3 contains 12 residues. In DNA form, the CDR3 reads TGCGCCAGCAGCTTTCAGGGCTGGGGCTACACCTTC. Protein sequence: CASSFQGWGYTF.

The V call is TRBV11-3, the J call TRBJ2-2; a possible D gene is TRBD1 (6 bases). Germline V CDR1 and CDR2: SGHNT, YENEEA. Trimming pared 5 bases from V and 1 base from J, leaving 8 bases between. The CDR3 consists of 14 residues. For the CDR3, the DNA is TGTGCCAGCAGCCTGGGACAGAACACCGGGGAGCTGTTTTTT. This translates into CASSLGQNTGELFF.

The count of this clone is one. The chain combines TRBV27 with TRBJ2-7; 11 bases are shared with TRBD1. The CDR3 runs to 14 residues. The V gene's germline CDR1 is MNHEY and CDR2 SMNVEV (reference sequence). The V and J ends lost 8 bases and 5 bases, in that order; junction bases with no gene match: 8. The chain's CDR3 is CASGVDRGLNEQYF. In DNA, the CDR3 is TGTGCCAGCGGAGTGGACAGGGGGCTCAACGAGCAGTACTTC.

This clone was counted only a few times. The rearrangement links TRBV24-1 to TRBJ2-7; D perhaps matches TRBD2 (6 bases). The ends were cut back, 0 bases at V and 5 bases at J, with 10 bases in the middle. The CDR3 contains 14 residues. Per the germline V gene, CDR1 is KGHDR and CDR2 is SFDVKD. In DNA form, the CDR3 reads TGTGCCACCAGTGATTTGGCGGGGTCTCACGAGCAGTACTTC. This sequence encodes CATSDLAGSHEQYF.

The rearrangement links TRBV15 to TRBJ1-1; no reliable D call. The CDR3 has 16 residues. Trimming took 0 bases from V and 3 from J, leaving 14 bases between them. Germline CDR1 and CDR2: LNHNV and YYDKDF (reference sequence). This CDR3 reads CATSRDLRATYTEAFF. The CDR3 region has the DNA TGTGCCACCAGCAGAGATCTCCGGGCCACGTACACTGAAGCTTTCTTT.

The rearrangement links TRBV5-4 to TRBJ1-4, with D unclear. The germline gives CDR1 SGHNT, CDR2 YYREEE (reference sequence). V lost 2 bases and J 0 bases, leaving 8 bases between the germline ends. This CDR3 has 15 amino acids. CDR3 coding DNA: TGTGCCAGCAGCTTAGACCCCGCAACTAATGAAAAACTGTTTTTT. Encoded protein: CASSLDPATNEKLFF.

This rearrangement joins TRBV10-3 to TRBJ1-5, with TRBD1 identical over 9 bases. V shed 6 bases, J shed 10 bases, and the junction held 10 bases outside the gene matches. The CDR3 consists of 14 residues. Germline V CDR1 and CDR2: ENHRY, SYGVKD. The CDR3 DNA sequence: TGTGCCATCAGCGCCGGGACAGGGTCTAGCCCCCAGCATTTT. It is translated as CAISAGTGSSPQHF.

The V and J genes are TRBV7-2 and TRBJ1-5, with D perhaps matching TRBD1 (5 bases). Trimming took 5 bases from V and 6 from J, leaving 17 bases between them. The V gene's germline CDR1 is SGHTA and CDR2 FQGNSA. This CDR3 comprises 15 residues. CDR3 bases: TGTGCCAGCAGCCTCTACCGGGGCAGTGGTCAGCCCCAGCATTTT. This gives the protein CASSLYRGSGQPQHF.

The chain recombines TRBV5-5 with TRBJ1-6, with D possibly matching TRBD1 (6 bases). CDR1 and CDR2 from the germline V gene are SGHKS and YYEKEE (reference sequence). This CDR3 has 13 amino acids. Trimming stripped 4 bases from V and 8 bases from J, with 10 bases between. CDR3 in amino acids: CASSIQGDSPLHF. The DNA for the CDR3 is TGTGCCAGCAGCATACAGGGAGATTCACCCCTCCACTTT.

The J gene is TRBJ1-6, the V gene TRBV5-4; the D is unclear. The V end lost 5 bases, the J end lost 5 bases, and 5 bases lay between the germline ends. The CDR3 length is 12 residues. The germline gives CDR1 SGHNT, CDR2 YYREEE (reference sequence). CDR3 nucleotide sequence: TGTGCCAGCAGGACCGATAATTCACCCCTCCACTTT. The encoded protein is CASRTDNSPLHF.

The V call is TRBV9, the J call TRBJ2-3; TRBD2 aligns across 10 bases. The CDR3 loop spans 17 amino acids. Unmatched junction bases numbered 5, after V lost 0 bases and J lost 1 base. Germline loops: CDR1 SGDLS, CDR2 YYNGEE. The CDR3 loop is CASSVGVSGGRTDTQYF. As DNA, the CDR3 is TGTGCCAGCAGCGTAGGGGTTAGCGGGGGGCGCACAGATACGCAGTATTTT. Variable domain in full (rest from reference TRBV9 and TRBJ2-3): DSGVTQTPKHLITATGQRVTLRCSPRSGDLSVYWYQQSLDQGLQFLIQYYNGEERAKGNILERFSAQQFPDLHSELNLSSLELGDSALYFCASSVGVSGGRTDTQYFGPGTRLTVL.

This chain connects TRBV28 to TRBJ2-7; 12 bases align to TRBD2. This CDR3 is built from 18 residues. Germline CDR1 MDHEN, CDR2 SYDVKM. V was pared by 2 bases and J by 12 bases, with 20 bases of the junction left unmatched. CDR3 region: CASSLVGQFSGTSGLGYF. In DNA form, the CDR3 reads TGTGCCAGCAGTTTAGTGGGTCAATTTTCCGGGACTAGCGGGCTTGGGTACTTC.

The V and J genes are TRBV6-1 and TRBJ1-2, with a possible D match to TRBD1 (6 bases). Deletions cut 4 bases from V and 0 bases from J, with 18 bases between. Per germline, CDR1 MNHNS and CDR2 SASEGT. This CDR3 has 17 residues. CDR3 nucleotide sequence: TGTGCCAGCAGTGCCCTTGGACAGCCAGAAGCTAACTATGGCTACACCTTC. It specifies CASSALGQPEANYGYTF.

V is TRBV24-1 and J is TRBJ1-2; 8 bases align to TRBD1. CDR1 and CDR2 (germline): KGHDR, SFDVKD. This CDR3 comprises 17 residues. V trimming: 3 bases; J trimming: 7 bases; junction bases outside the gene matches: 15. As DNA, the CDR3 is TGTGCCACCAGTGATCAGAGGACAGGGATTCGTAGTTCTGGCTACACCTTC. It specifies CATSDQRTGIRSSGYTF.

The V gene is TRBV5-4, the J gene TRBJ2-2, with D perhaps TRBD1 (6 bases). CDR3 length equals 14 residues. Germline V gives CDR1 SGHNT, CDR2 YYREEE (reference sequence). With 4 bases removed from V and 4 bases from J, the gap between germline ends came to 11 bases. In DNA, the CDR3 is TGTGCCAGCAGCCGGGACAAAGCCACCGGGGAGCTGTTTTTT. It specifies CASSRDKATGELFF.

The V and J genes are TRBV5-1 and TRBJ2-1, with 16 bases identical to TRBD2. The CDR3 totals 16 residues. CDR1 and CDR2 (germline): SGHRS, YFSETQ. The V gene end was trimmed by 4 bases and the J gene end by 7 bases; junction bases not matched to a gene: 5. The CDR3 reads CASSVGTSGGANEQFF. The DNA of the CDR3 is TGCGCCAGCAGCGTGGGGACTAGCGGGGGGGCAAATGAGCAGTTCTTC.

The V call is TRBV10-3, the J call TRBJ2-1; 14 nucleotides line up with TRBD2. Trimming removed 4 bases from V and 7 bases from J; junction bases left unmatched: 12. Per germline, CDR1 ENHRY and CDR2 SYGVKD. This CDR3 has 18 amino acids. The CDR3: CAISGSSIGLAGGNEQFF. CDR3 bases: TGTGCCATCAGTGGGTCGTCGATAGGACTAGCGGGGGGTAATGAGCAGTTCTTC.

The chain couples TRBV19 to TRBJ2-7, with TRBD1 identical over 10 bases. The CDR3 runs 15 residues. V lost 6 bases and J lost 2; bases outside the gene matches: 7. Germline-derived CDR1 and CDR2 are LNHDA and SQIVND (reference sequence). For the CDR3, the DNA is TGTGCCAGTAGAAAGGGGACAGGGGAAACCTACGAGCAGTACTTC. Translation: CASRKGTGETYEQYF.

This rearrangement joins TRBV5-1 to TRBJ1-2, with 12 bases that match TRBD1. Germline values: CDR1 SGHRS, CDR2 YFSETQ. CDR3 length equals 16 residues. V gave up 5 bases and J gave up 3 bases; unmatched junction bases: 8. The CDR3 spells CASRMGQGAHDYGYTF. The CDR3 DNA follows: TGCGCCAGCAGAATGGGACAGGGGGCCCACGACTATGGCTACACCTTC. Filled out from reference TRBV5-1 and TRBJ1-2, the complete variable domain reads KAGVTQTPRYLIKTRGQQVTLSCSPISGHRSVSWYQQTPGQGLQFLFEYFSETQRNKGNFPGRFSGRQFSNSRSEMNVSTLELGDSALYLCASRMGQGAHDYGYTFGSGTRLTVV.

The chain is built from TRBV25-1 and TRBJ1-1, with TRBD1 identical over 8 bases. Germline CDR1 and CDR2: MGHDK and SYGVNS. The junction had 8 bases not matched to a gene; V was cut back by 2 bases and J by 0 bases. This CDR3 region has 17 residues. The CDR3 loop is CASSEALGQGMNTEAFF. The CDR3 DNA reads TGTGCCAGCAGTGAAGCCCTAGGACAGGGAATGAACACTGAAGCTTTCTTT.

The genes are TRBV27 and TRBJ2-2; D is unresolved. This CDR3 is 16 amino acids long. The V and J ends lost 5 bases and 0 bases respectively, with 13 bases between them. CDR1 and CDR2 from the germline V gene are MNHEY and SMNVEV (reference sequence). The CDR3 bases are TGTGCCAGCAGTGCCCTCCTGCGGACGAACACCGGGGAGCTGTTTTTT. This translates into CASSALLRTNTGELFF.

The chain combines TRBV19 with TRBJ1-6; 7 bases map to TRBD1. Per the germline V gene, CDR1 is LNHDA and CDR2 is SQIVND (reference sequence). CDR3 length: 15 residues. The V and J ends lost 5 bases and 9 bases, in that order; junction bases with no gene match: 10. The CDR3 protein is CASSPGTAIVSPLHF. Here the CDR3 DNA reads TGTGCCAGTAGTCCCGGGACAGCGATTGTTTCACCCCTCCACTTT.

The chain uses TRBV10-3 and TRBJ2-6; D is ambiguous. Germline-derived CDR1 and CDR2 are ENHRY and SYGVKD. The CDR3 is made up of 14 amino acids. Trimming left V 4 bases short and J 0 bases short, with 4 bases between. CDR3 amino acids: CAISGGSGANVLTF. In DNA, the CDR3 is TGTGCCATCAGTGGGGGCTCTGGGGCCAACGTCCTGACTTTC.